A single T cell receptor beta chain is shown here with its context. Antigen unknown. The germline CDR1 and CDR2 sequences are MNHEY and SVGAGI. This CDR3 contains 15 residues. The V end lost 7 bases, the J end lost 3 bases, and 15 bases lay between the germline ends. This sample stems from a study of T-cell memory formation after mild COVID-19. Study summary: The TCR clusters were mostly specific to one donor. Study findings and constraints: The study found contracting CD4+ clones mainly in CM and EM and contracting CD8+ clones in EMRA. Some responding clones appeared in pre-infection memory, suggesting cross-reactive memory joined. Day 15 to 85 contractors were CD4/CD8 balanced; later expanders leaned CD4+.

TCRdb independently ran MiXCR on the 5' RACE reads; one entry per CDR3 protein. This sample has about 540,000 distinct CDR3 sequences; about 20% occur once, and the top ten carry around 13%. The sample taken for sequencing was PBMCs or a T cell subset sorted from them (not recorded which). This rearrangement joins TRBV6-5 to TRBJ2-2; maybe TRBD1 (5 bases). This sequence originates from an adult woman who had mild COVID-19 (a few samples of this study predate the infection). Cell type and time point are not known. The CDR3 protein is CASTTSSGYTGELFF. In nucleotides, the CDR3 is TGTGCCAGCACCACCTCCTCAGGGTACACCGGGGAGCTGTTTTTT.